The TCR beta chain under discussion was sequenced for a study of beta chain features in type 1 diabetes. About the research overall: What patients shared with healthy donors was a similar profile of age, gender and cell yields.

Study outcomes and limitations: For Type 1 diabetes patients, all four CD4+ subsets carried TCRB CDR3s that were moderately but significantly shorter.

Sequenced material consisted of expressed TCRB transcripts (all of the isolated RNA was reverse transcribed). Roughly 3.5 million reads per sample on average were obtained from naive, central memory and regulatory T cell samples. Here immunoSEQ multiplex PCR was the method, and the copy in TCRdb shows in-frame clones only, minus some. This table holds 600,000 to 700,000 clones, around 12% found once. The junction had 10 bases not matched to a gene; V was cut back by 4 bases and J by 7 bases. Per germline, CDR1 SGHNT and CDR2 YYREEE (reference sequence). The CDR3 loop spans 15 amino acids. Details on this clone: Antigen: not known.

The sequence derives from a man aged 30 to 45 with type 1 diabetes. The chain recombines TRBV5-4 with TRBJ2-1, with 8 bases matching TRBD2. Sequenced material: naive CD4+ T cells from blood. CDR3 DNA sequence: TGTGCCAGCAGCCTACGGGGGGGCCGGGAGAATGAGCAGTTCTTC. Amino acids: CASSLRGGRENEQFF.